This TCR beta chain was sequenced during a study of T-cell memory formation after mild COVID-19 (dated by TCRdb to the early 2020s). Regarding the complete study: TCR sequence clusters from the two donors were found to be largely donor specific. Two young, previously healthy adult volunteers, one female and one male, were included in the cohort. In a couple of donors, T-cell clones that expanded and contracted after mild COVID-19 were tracked by sequencing TCRalpha and TCRbeta repertoires over time.

Trimming takes 6 bases from V and 6 bases from J, and the germline ends sit 15 bases apart. The germline V gene supplies CDR1 SNHLY and CDR2 FYNNEI. The CDR3 numbers 13 residues from cysteine through phenylalanine. CDR3 DNA is the only sequence kept; it has 39 bases, read in frame from the first base. The reads were generated on an Illumina NovaSeq 6000. TCRalpha and TCRbeta cDNA libraries were constructed by 5'RACE with constant-segment primers, with sample barcodes and unique molecular identifiers being introduced. Trizol reagent was used to extract RNA from every sample. Library amplification was performed in two PCR steps, and a second sample barcode and Illumina TruSeq adapters were introduced in the second step. The libraries were sequenced on an Illumina NovaSeq using 2 x 150 bp paired-end reads. As for the authors' bioinformatics: With migec v1.2.7, reads were demultiplexed and then collapsed into UMI-guided consensus sequences. Using mixcr v2.1.11, UMI consensuses were aligned to TRA and TRB V and J templates and then assembled into clonotypes. Expanded or contracted clonotypes were those called significant by both edgeR and NoisET, with noise models trained on biological replicates. For edgeR calls, a false discovery rate-adjusted p below 0.01 and a log2 fold-change threshold of 1 were applied. As an exploratory analysis of dynamics, PCA with hierarchical clustering was applied to max-normalized trajectories of the 1000 most abundant clonotypes. Separately sequenced CD4+ and CD8+ repertoires were used to assign a CD4 or CD8 phenotype to each responding clone. TCRdb reprocessed the public reads (quality trimming at Q25 with fastp, clone calling with MiXCR) and kept in-frame beta chains. Every entry covers one CDR3 protein and lists the most common genes and DNA from its rows. TCRdb's processing, not the authors', yielded these V and J calls. The sample table lists roughly 560,000 distinct CDR3 sequences, around 21% of them with a count of one. In total, the top ten clones hold under 15% of the sample.

The study at large found these results: Some responding clones were detected in pre-infection memory, suggesting pre-existing cross-reactive memory T cells joined the SARS-CoV-2 response. Clones contracting from day 15 to 85 had balanced CD4/CD8 phenotypes, while a second wave expanding from day 15 to 37 was biased towards CD4+. Only a couple of mild cases were covered in the study, and larger cohorts including severe cases with pre-infection samples were considered necessary. Whether the second-wave clones peaking on day 37 were SARS-CoV-2 specific was not confirmed. Contracting CD4+ clones appeared mostly in the CM and EM memory subsets, whereas CD8+ clones were enriched in EMRA.

This clonotype appeared a few times. This clone's antigen is unknown. There are no base qualities to consult, and no much larger clone falls within one base. Ficoll-Paque density gradient centrifugation was used to isolate PBMCs. Here the chain combines TRBV2 and TRBJ2-7, with no reliable assignment of the D segment. This TCR was sampled from an adult woman who had mild COVID-19 (a few samples of this study predate the infection). The sample titles of this study are shuffled in the database, so cell type and time point are left out; the donor was told from shared clones. The material sequenced was PBMCs or a T cell subset sorted from them (not recorded which). At the DNA level, the sequence is TGTGCCAGCAGAGCCAATGACAAAGGCGAGCAGTACTTC. It translates as CASRANDKGEQYF. The variable domain in full, with residues beyond the CDR3 obtained from the reference TRBV2 and TRBJ2-7 genes, is EPEVTQTPSHQVTQMGQEVILRCVPISNHLYFYWYRQILGQKVEFLVSFYNNEISEKSEIFDDQFSVERPDGSNFTLKIRSTKLEDSAMYFCASRANDKGEQYFGPGTRLTVT.